This T cell receptor (beta chain) was found in a study of blood T cells in healthy people across ages. Per germline, CDR1 SGHAT and CDR2 FQDESV (reference sequence). V was clipped by 5 bases and J by 1 base; unmatched bases: 11. The CDR3 is 17 amino acids. A second about 7 to 11 cycle PCR used barcoded and J-beta primers. TCRdb redid the calling of the 5' RACE reads with MiXCR, one entry per CDR3 protein. The sample records some 1 million distinct CDR3 sequences, more than 35% being singletons. The chain links TRBV11-1 to TRBJ2-1, with 7 nucleotides matching TRBD2. This clonotype was obtained from a woman aged 55-69 years in good health. Source material: blood. CDR3 coding DNA: TGTGCCAGCAGCCCCCGTTCGGCCGGGAGGTCCTACAATGAGCAGTTCTTC. This codes for CASSPRSAGRSYNEQFF.